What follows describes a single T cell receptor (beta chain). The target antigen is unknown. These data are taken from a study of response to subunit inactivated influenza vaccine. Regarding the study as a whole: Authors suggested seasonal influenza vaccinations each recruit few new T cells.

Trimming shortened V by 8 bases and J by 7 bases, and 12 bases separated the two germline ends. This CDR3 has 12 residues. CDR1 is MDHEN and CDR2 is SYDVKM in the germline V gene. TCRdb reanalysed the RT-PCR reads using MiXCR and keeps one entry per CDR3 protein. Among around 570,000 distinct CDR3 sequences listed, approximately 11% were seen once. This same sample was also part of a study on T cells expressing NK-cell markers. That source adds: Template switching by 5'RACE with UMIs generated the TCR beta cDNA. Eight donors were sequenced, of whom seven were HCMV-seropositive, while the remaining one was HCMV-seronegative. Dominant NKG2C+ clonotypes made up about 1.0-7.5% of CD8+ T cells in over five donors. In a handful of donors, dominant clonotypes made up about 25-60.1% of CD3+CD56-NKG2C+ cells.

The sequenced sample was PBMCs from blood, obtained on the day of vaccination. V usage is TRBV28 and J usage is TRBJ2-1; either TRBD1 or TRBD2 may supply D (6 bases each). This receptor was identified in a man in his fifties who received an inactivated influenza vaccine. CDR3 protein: CASGTGRNEQFF. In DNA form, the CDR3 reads TGTGCCAGCGGAACAGGGAGGAATGAGCAGTTCTTC.